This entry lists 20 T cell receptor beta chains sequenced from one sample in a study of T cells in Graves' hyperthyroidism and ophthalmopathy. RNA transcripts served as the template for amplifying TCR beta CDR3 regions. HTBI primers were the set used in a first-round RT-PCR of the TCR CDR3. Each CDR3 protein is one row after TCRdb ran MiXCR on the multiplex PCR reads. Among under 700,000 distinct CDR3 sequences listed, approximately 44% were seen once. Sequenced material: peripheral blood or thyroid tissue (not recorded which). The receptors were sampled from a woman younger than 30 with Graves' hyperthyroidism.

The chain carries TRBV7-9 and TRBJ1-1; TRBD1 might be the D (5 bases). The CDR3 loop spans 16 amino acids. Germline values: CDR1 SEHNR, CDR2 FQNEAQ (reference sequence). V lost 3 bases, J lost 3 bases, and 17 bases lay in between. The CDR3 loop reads CASSFPRDGVDTEAFF. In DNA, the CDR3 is TGTGCCAGCAGCTTCCCCAGGGACGGGGTGGACACTGAAGCTTTCTTT.

CDR3 sequence (DNA): TGTGCCAGTCAGCCTTCGGGCCCCGGCAATCAGCCCCAGCATTTT. Its translation is CASQPSGPGNQPQHF. The chain has TRBV7-8 and TRBJ1-5; no definite D call. Germline V gives CDR1 SGHVS, CDR2 FQNEAQ. This CDR3 spans 15 amino acids. Trimming stripped 9 bases from V and 2 bases from J, with 17 bases between.

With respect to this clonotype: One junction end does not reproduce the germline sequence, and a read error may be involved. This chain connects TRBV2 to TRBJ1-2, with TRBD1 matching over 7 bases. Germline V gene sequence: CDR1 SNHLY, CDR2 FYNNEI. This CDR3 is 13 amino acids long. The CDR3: CASSQQGLRGYTF. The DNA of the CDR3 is TGTGCGAGCAGTCAACAGGGGCTCCGTGGCTACACCTTC.

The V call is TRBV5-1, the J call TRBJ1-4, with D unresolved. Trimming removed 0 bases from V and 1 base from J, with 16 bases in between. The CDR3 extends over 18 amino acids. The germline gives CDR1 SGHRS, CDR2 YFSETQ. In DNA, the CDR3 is TGCGCCAGCAGCTTGGCACATAGGACGTCTTTAACTAATGAAAAACTGTTTTTT. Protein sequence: CASSLAHRTSLTNEKLFF.

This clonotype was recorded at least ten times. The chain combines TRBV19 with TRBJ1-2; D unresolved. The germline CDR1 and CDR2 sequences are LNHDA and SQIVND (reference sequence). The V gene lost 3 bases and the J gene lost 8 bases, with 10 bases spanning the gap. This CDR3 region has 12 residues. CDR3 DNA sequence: TGTGCCAGTAGTATTGGAGGGAACGGCTACACCTTC. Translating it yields CASSIGGNGYTF.

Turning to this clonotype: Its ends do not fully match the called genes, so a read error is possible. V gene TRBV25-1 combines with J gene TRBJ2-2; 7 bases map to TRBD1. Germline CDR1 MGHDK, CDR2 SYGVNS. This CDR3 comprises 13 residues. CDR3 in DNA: TGTGACAGCGGACAGGCTGGCACCGGGGAGCTGTTTTTT. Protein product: CDSGQAGTGELFF.

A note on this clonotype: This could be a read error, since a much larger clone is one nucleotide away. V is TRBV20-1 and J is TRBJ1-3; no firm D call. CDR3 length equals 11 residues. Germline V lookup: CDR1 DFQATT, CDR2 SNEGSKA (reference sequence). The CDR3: CSAGEEYTIYF. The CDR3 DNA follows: TGCAGTGCTGGAGAGGAGTACACCATATATTTT.

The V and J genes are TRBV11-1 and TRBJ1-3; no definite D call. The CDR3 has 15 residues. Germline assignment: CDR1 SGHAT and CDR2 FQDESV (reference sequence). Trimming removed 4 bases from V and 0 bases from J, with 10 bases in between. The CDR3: CASSYFPSSGNTIYF. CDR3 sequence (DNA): TGTGCCAGCAGCTACTTTCCTAGCTCTGGAAACACCATATATTTT. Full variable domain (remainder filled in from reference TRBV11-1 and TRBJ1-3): EAEVAQSPRYKITEKSQAVAFWCDPISGHATLYWYRQILGQGPELLVQFQDESVVDDSQLPKDRFSAERLKGVDSTLKIQPAELGDSAMYLCASSYFPSSGNTIYFGEGSWLTVV.

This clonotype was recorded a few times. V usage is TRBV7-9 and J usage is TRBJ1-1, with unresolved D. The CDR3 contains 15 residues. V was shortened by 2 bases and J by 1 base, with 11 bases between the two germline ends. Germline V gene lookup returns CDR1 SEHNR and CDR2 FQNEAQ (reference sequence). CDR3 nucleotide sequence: TGTGCCAGCAGCTTAAGTGGGCGGGAGAACACTGAAGCTTTCTTT. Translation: CASSLSGRENTEAFF.

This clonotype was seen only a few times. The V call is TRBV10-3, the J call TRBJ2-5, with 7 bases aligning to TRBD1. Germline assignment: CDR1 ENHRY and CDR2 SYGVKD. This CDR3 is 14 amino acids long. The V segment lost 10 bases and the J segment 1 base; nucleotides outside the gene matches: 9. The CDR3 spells CASRADRAQETQYF. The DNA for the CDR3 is TGTGCCAGCAGAGCCGACAGGGCCCAAGAGACCCAGTACTTC.

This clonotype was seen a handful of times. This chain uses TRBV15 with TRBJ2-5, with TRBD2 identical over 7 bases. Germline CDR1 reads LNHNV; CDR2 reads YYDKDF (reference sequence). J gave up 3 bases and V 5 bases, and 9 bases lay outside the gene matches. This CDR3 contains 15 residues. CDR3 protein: CATSPNMAGEETQYF. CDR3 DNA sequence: TGTGCCACCAGCCCCAATATGGCGGGAGAAGAGACCCAGTACTTC. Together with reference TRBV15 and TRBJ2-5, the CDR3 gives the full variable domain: DAMVIQNPRYQVTQFGKPVTLSCSQTLNHNVMYWYQQKSSQAPKLLFHYYDKDFNNEADTPDNFQSRRPNTSFCFLDIRSPGLGDTAMYLCATSPNMAGEETQYFGPGTRLLVL.

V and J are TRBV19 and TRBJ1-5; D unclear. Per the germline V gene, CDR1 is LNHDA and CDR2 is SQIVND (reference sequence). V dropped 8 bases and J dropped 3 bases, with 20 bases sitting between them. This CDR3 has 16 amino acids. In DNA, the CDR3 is TGTGCCAGTGTGAGTGACGCCTCGGTTCACAATCAGCCCCAGCATTTT. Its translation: CASVSDASVHNQPQHF.

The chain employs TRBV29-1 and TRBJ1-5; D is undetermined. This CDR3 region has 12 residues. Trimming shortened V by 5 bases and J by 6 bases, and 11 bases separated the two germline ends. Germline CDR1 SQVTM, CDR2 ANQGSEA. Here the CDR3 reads CSVQTGGQPQHF. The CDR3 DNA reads TGCAGCGTTCAGACTGGCGGTCAGCCCCAGCATTTT.

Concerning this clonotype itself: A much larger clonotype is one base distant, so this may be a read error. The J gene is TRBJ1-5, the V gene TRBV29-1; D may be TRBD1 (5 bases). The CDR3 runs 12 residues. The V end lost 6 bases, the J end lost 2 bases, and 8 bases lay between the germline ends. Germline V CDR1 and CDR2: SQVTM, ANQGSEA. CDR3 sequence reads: CSVREGNQPQHF. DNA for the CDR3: TGCAGCGTCAGGGAGGGCAATCAGCCCCAGCATTTT. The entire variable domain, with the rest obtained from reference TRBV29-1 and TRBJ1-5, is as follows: SAVISQKPSRDICQRGTSLTIQCQVDSQVTMMFWYRQQPGQSLTLIATANQGSEATYESGFVIDKFPISRPNLTFSTLTVSNMSPEDSSIYLCSVREGNQPQHFGDGTRLSIL.

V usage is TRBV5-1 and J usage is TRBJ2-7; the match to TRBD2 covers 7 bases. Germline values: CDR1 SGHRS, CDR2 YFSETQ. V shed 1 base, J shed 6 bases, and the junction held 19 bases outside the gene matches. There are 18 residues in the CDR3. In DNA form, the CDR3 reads TGCGCCAGCAGCTTGTTGGGGGGAGGGCAAGGGACTGGCGGCGAGCAGTACTTC. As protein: CASSLLGGGQGTGGEQYF.

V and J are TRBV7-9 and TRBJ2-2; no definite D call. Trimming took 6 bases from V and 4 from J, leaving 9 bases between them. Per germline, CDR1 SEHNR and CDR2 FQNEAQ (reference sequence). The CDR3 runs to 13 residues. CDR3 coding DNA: TGTGCCAGCAGGAACCGGGTCACCGGGGAGCTGTTTTTT. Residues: CASRNRVTGELFF.

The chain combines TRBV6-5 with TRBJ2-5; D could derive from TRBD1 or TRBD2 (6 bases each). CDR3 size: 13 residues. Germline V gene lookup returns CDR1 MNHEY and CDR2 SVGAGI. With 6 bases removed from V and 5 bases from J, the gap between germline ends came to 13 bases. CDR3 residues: CASRKGGRETQYF. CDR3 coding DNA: TGTGCCAGCAGGAAGGGGGGAAGGGAGACCCAGTACTTC.

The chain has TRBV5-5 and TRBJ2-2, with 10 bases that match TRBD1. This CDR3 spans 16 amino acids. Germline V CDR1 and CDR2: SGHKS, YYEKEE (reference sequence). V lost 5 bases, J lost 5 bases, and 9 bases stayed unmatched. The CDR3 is CASRRTGTGETGELFF. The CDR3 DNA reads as TGTGCCAGCAGACGTACCGGGACAGGGGAAACCGGGGAGCTGTTTTTT.

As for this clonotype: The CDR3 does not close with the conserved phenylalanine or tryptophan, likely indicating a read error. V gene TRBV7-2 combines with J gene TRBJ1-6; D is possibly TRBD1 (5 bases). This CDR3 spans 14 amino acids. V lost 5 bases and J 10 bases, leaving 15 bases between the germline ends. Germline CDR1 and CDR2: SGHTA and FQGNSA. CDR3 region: CASSAPGWGSPLHS. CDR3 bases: TGTGCCAGCAGCGCCCCGGGGTGGGGGTCACCCCTCCACTCT.

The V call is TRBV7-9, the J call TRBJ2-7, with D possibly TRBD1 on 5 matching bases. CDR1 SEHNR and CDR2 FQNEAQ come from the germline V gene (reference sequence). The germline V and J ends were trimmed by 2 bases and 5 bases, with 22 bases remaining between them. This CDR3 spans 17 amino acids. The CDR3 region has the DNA TGTGCCAGCAGCTTACCGGAAGGGCAGGGTATTATGCACGAGCAGTACTTC. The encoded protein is CASSLPEGQGIMHEQYF.